The TCR beta chain described here comes from a study of CD8 T cells in Susac syndrome. The CDR3 spans 12 residues. CDR1 and CDR2 from the germline V gene are SQVTM and ANQGSEA. The V end was cut by 2 bases, the J end by 8 bases, with 12 bases between. Isolation of CD8+ and CD4+ T cells was performed negatively, whereas enrichment of TEMRA cells was done by FACS. Random hexamers were used to reverse transcribe an amount of roughly 0.5 to 1 ug RNA. An immunoSEQ multiplex PCR amplified TCR beta CDR3 over 54 Vbeta and 13 Jbeta. One entry per CDR3 protein, called by TCRdb with MiXCR from the immunoSEQ multiplex PCR reads. The table lists 180,000 or so distinct CDR3 sequences, around 95% of them singletons. This clonotype is a singleton in its sample.

V usage is TRBV29-1 and J usage is TRBJ1-2; no definite D call. The sequenced sample was CD4+ T cells from PBMCs. This clonotype was obtained from a human donor in good health. The CDR3 region has the DNA TGCAGCGTTGAAAAACAGCCTGGCGGCTACACCTTC. Translated, it gives CSVEKQPGGYTF.